This T cell receptor beta chain was profiled in a study of blood T cell repertoires in COVID-19. TCRdb's table, derived via immunoSEQ multiplex PCR, lists solely in-frame clones and lacks some. The top ten clones hold about 3% of a sample with around 250,000 clones, roughly 85% of them seen once. Germline CDR1 reads MNHEY; CDR2 reads SVGEGT. J lost 5 bases, V lost 5 bases, and 6 bases had no gene match. CDR3 length equals 14 residues. This clonotype was sampled from a woman aged 25 to 39 with active or convalescent COVID-19. The sample consisted of peripheral blood. The rearrangement uses TRBV6-2 or TRBV6-3 and TRBJ2-1; 7 bases fit TRBD1. CDR3 region: CASSARDSHNEQFF. In nucleotides, the CDR3 is TGTGCCAGCAGTGCCCGGGACAGCCACAATGAGCAGTTCTTC.